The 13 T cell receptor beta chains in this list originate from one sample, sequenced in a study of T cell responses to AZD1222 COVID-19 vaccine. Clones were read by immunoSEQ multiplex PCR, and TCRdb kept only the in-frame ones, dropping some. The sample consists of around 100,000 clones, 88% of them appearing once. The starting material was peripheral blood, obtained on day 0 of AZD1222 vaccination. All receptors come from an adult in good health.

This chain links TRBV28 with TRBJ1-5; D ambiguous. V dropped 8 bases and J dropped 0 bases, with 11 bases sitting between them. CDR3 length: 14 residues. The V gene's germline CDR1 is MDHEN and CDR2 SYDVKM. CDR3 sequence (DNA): TGTGCCAGCCGTAAGTCGAATAGCAATCAGCCCCAGCATTTT. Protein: CASRKSNSNQPQHF.

CDR3 sequence (DNA): TGTGCCAGCAGATTTGCCGGACTAGCGAGATCCTACGAGCAGTACTTC. Translated, it gives CASRFAGLARSYEQYF. The chain couples TRBV11-2 to TRBJ2-7; 9 nucleotides line up with TRBD2. The CDR3 is 16 amino acids. The germline V gene encodes CDR1 SGHAT and CDR2 FQNNGV. The V segment lost 6 bases and the J segment 1 base; nucleotides outside the gene matches: 10.

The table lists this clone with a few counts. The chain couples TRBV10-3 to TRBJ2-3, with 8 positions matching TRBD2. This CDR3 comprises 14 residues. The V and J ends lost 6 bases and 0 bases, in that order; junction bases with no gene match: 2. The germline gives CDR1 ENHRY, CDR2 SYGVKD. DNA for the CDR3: TGTGCCATCAGGACTAGCGAGAGCACAGATACGCAGTATTTT. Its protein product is CAIRTSESTDTQYF.

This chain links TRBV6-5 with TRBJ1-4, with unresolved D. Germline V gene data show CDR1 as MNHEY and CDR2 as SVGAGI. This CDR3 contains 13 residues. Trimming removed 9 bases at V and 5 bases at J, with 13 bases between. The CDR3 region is CASCSQLNEKLFF. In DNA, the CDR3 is TGTGCCAGTTGTTCGCAACTCAATGAAAAACTGTTTTTT.

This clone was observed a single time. This CDR3 is CASSFREAGELFF. CDR3 sequence (DNA): TGTGCCAGCAGCTTTAGGGAGGCCGGGGAGCTGTTTTTT. This chain joins TRBV7-2 and TRBJ2-2; D is possibly TRBD2 (6 bases). The CDR3 loop spans 13 amino acids. Trimming left V 3 bases short and J 6 bases short, with 8 bases between. Germline lookup yields CDR1 SGHTA and CDR2 FQGNSA.

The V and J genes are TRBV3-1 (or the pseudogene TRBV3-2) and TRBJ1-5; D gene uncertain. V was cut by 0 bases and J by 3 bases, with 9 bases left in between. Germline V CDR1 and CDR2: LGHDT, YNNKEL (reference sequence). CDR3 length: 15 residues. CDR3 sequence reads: CASSQDYGNNQPQHF. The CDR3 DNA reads TGTGCCAGCAGCCAAGATTATGGTAACAATCAGCCCCAGCATTTT.

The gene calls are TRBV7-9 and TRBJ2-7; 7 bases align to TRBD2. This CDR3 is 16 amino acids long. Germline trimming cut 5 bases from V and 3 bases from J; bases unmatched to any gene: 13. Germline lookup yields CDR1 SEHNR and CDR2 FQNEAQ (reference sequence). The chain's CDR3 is CASSPVSWGGFYEQYF. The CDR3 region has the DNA TGTGCCAGCAGCCCAGTGAGTTGGGGAGGGTTCTACGAGCAGTACTTC.

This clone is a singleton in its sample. In nucleotides, the CDR3 is TGTGCCAGCAGCGACCCTTTAGACACAGATACGCAGTATTTT. Translated, it gives CASSDPLDTDTQYF. The chain is built from TRBV3-1 (or the pseudogene TRBV3-2) and TRBJ2-3; D remains unclear. The germline V gene encodes CDR1 LGHDT and CDR2 YNNKEL (reference sequence). The germline V and J ends were trimmed by 5 bases and 2 bases, with 11 bases remaining between them. The CDR3 has 14 residues.

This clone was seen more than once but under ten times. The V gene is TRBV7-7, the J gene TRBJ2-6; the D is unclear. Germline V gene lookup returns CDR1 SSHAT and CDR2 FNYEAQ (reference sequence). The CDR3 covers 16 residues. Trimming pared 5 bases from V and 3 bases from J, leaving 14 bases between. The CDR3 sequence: CASSPGAINGANVLTF. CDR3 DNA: TGTGCCAGCAGCCCCGGAGCGATAAATGGGGCCAACGTCCTGACTTTC.

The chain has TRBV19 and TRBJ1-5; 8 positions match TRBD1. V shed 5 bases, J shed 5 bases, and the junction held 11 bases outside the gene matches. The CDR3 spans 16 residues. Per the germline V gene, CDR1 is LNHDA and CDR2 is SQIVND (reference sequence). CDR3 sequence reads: CASSVWTGNQDQPQHF. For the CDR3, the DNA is TGTGCCAGTAGTGTCTGGACAGGGAATCAGGATCAGCCCCAGCATTTT. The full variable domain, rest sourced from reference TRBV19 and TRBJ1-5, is DGGITQSPKYLFRKEGQNVTLSCEQNLNHDAMYWYRQDPGQGLRLIYYSQIVNDFQKGDIAEGYSVSREKKESFPLTVTSAQKNPTAFYLCASSVWTGNQDQPQHFGDGTRLSIL.

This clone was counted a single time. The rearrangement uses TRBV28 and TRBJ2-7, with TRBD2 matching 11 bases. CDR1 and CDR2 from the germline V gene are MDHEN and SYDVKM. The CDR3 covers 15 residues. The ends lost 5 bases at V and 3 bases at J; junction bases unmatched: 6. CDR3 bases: TGTGCCAGCAGTAGCCTGACTAGCGGGGTCTACGAGCAGTACTTC. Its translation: CASSSLTSGVYEQYF.

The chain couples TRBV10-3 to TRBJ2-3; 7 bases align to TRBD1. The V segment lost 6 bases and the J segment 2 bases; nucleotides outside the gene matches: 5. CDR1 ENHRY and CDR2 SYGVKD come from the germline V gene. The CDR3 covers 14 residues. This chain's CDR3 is CAISPGQSTDTQYF. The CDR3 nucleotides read TGTGCCATCAGCCCGGGACAGTCCACAGATACGCAGTATTTT.

CDR3 sequence reads: CASSLGGTGDEQYF. CDR3 DNA: TGTGCCAGCAGCTTAGGTGGGACAGGGGACGAGCAGTACTTC. The rearrangement joins TRBV11-2 to TRBJ2-7; 10 bases line up with TRBD1. The CDR3 is 14 amino acids. V was pared by 1 base and J by 5 bases, with 2 bases of the junction left unmatched. CDR1 is SGHAT and CDR2 is FQNNGV in the germline V gene.